One sample yielded the 24 T cell receptor beta chains listed below, sequenced in a study of spatial heterogeneity in lung cancer. TCRdb processed the 5' RACE reads anew with MiXCR; each CDR3 protein has one entry. The profile shows approximately 16,000 distinct CDR3 sequences, 5.5% to 7% of them singletons. Specified time point: blood at routine non-recurrence follow-up after resection. Specimen: PBMCs, collected at follow-up. The origin of the receptors is a male donor with early-stage non-small cell lung cancer.

V is TRBV28 and J is TRBJ2-7, with TRBD2 matching 7 bases. From germline, CDR1 is MDHEN and CDR2 SYDVKM. Trimming took 4 bases from V and 3 from J; bases not matched to a gene: 12. The CDR3 is made up of 16 amino acids. The CDR3 DNA reads TGTGCCAGCAGTTACGGGCCTGCGGGAGAGGGCTACGAGCAGTACTTC. Translation: CASSYGPAGEGYEQYF. The full variable domain, rest sourced from reference TRBV28 and TRBJ2-7, is DVKVTQSSRYLVKRTGEKVFLECVQDMDHENMFWYRQDPGLGLRLIYFSYDVKMKEKGDIPEGYSVSREKKERFSLILESASTNQTSMYLCASSYGPAGEGYEQYFGPGTRLTVT.

This clonotype was recorded many times. The chain employs TRBV6-2 or TRBV6-3 and TRBJ2-5; tentative D call: TRBD1 (5 bases). The CDR3 spans 13 residues. V shed 4 bases and J shed 3 bases, with 9 bases lying between them. Per the germline V gene, CDR1 is MNHEY and CDR2 is SVGEGT. CDR3 residues: CASSSRAEETQYF. As DNA, the CDR3 is TGTGCCAGCAGTTCCAGGGCCGAAGAGACCCAGTACTTC.

This clonotype came up many times. The DNA of the CDR3 is TGTGCCAGCACCGAGACAGGGTTGACTGAAGCTTTCTTT. Its protein product is CASTETGLTEAFF. The chain employs TRBV6-2 or TRBV6-3 and TRBJ1-1; 7 bases agree with TRBD1. Germline V gene sequence: CDR1 MNHEY, CDR2 SVGEGT. The CDR3 length is 13 residues. Unmatched junction bases numbered 7, after V lost 7 bases and J lost 5 bases.

This clonotype showed up many times. J is TRBJ2-1 and V is TRBV19; possibly TRBD1 or TRBD2 for D (6 bases each). CDR1 LNHDA and CDR2 SQIVND come from the germline V gene (reference sequence). Trimming removed 4 bases from V and 6 bases from J, with 10 bases in between. This CDR3 region has 13 residues. The CDR3: CASSKGGFNEQFF. CDR3 nucleotides: TGTGCCAGTAGTAAGGGGGGATTCAATGAGCAGTTCTTC.

This clonotype was counted between two and nine times. The rearrangement joins TRBV5-8 to TRBJ1-5, with D perhaps TRBD1 (6 bases). Germline V gives CDR1 SGHTS, CDR2 YDEGEE. This CDR3 region has 13 residues. Trimming stripped 7 bases from V and 7 bases from J, with 15 bases between. The CDR3 nucleotides are TGTGCCAGCGAAGGGGGGCGCGGACAGCCCCAGCATTTT. Protein product: CASEGGRGQPQHF.

This clonotype was seen at least ten times. The chain recombines TRBV12-3 or TRBV12-4 with TRBJ1-2; D unresolved. This CDR3 region has 11 residues. The ends were cut back, 5 bases at V and 7 bases at J, with 8 bases in the middle. The CDR3 is CASSRLGGYTF. The CDR3 DNA is TGTGCCAGCAGTCGGTTGGGTGGCTACACCTTC.

This clonotype was counted at least ten times. The gene calls are TRBV14 and TRBJ2-1; weak D call: TRBD2 (6 bases). V lost 4 bases and J lost 6, with 16 bases in between. CDR3 size: 15 residues. Germline V CDR1 and CDR2: SGHDN, FVKESK. The CDR3 coding sequence is TGTGCCAGCAGCCCGGAACTAGCACAACCCAATGAGCAGTTCTTC. It specifies CASSPELAQPNEQFF.

In this sample, this clonotype turned up many times. The chain is built from TRBV11-2 and TRBJ2-1, with a tentative D call TRBD2 (5 bases). Trimming cost V 5 bases and J 1 base, with 15 bases left between them. Germline-derived CDR1 and CDR2 are SGHAT and FQNNGV. The CDR3 is 16 residues long. The CDR3 loop is CASSDYAGESYNEQFF. CDR3 nucleotide sequence: TGTGCCAGCAGCGACTACGCCGGGGAGTCCTACAATGAGCAGTTCTTC.

Comments on this clonotype: A read error may account for a junction end that differs from germline. The rearrangement joins TRBV7-7 to TRBJ2-7; possibly TRBD2 for D (5 bases). The germline V gene has CDR1 SSHAT and CDR2 FNYEAQ (reference sequence). This CDR3 has 13 residues. The CDR3 bases are TGTGCTAGCAGCCCATCCTTAAGAGGGGAGCAGTACTTC. Amino acids: CASSPSLRGEQYF.

This clonotype was observed many times. V is TRBV7-9 and J is TRBJ2-7; 7 nucleotides match TRBD2. The junction had 5 bases not matched to a gene; V was cut back by 2 bases and J by 7 bases. This CDR3 region has 13 residues. Germline assignment: CDR1 SEHNR and CDR2 FQNEAQ (reference sequence). DNA of the CDR3: TGTGCCAGCAGCTTATTGACTAGCTGGGAGCAGTACTTC. Translation gives CASSLLTSWEQYF.

The table lists this clonotype with many counts. This chain connects TRBV5-1 to TRBJ1-5; D is unresolved. V was pared by 1 base and J by 7 bases, with 9 bases between. Germline-derived CDR1 and CDR2 are SGHRS and YFSETQ. The CDR3 loop spans 13 amino acids. CDR3 region: CASSLSGYQPQHF. The CDR3 coding sequence is TGCGCCAGCAGCTTGTCGGGGTACCAGCCCCAGCATTTT.

This clonotype was seen repeatedly, ten times or more. The chain combines TRBV7-9 with TRBJ1-1; D may be TRBD1 (5 bases). From germline, CDR1 is SEHNR and CDR2 FQNEAQ (reference sequence). V was cut by 1 base and J by 8 bases, with 11 bases left in between. The CDR3 is 13 residues long. The CDR3 loop is CASSLGDSREAFF. The CDR3 coding sequence is TGTGCCAGCAGCTTAGGCGACAGCCGCGAAGCTTTCTTT.

This clonotype came up many times. The genes are TRBV3-1 and TRBJ2-3; D remains unclear. Germline V gene sequence: CDR1 LGHDT, CDR2 YNNKEL (reference sequence). The V end lost 0 bases, the J end lost 5 bases, and 12 bases lay between the germline ends. The CDR3 has 15 residues. This CDR3 reads CASSQDLGTKDTQYF. The CDR3 coding sequence is TGTGCCAGCAGCCAAGATCTGGGTACGAAAGATACGCAGTATTTT.

This clonotype appeared many times. The rearrangement uses TRBV7-2 and TRBJ1-6, with 10 bases aligning to TRBD1. This CDR3 is built from 14 residues. J was trimmed by 10 bases and V by 3 bases; bases with no gene match: 3. The germline V gene has CDR1 SGHTA and CDR2 FQGNSA. CDR3 sequence reads: CASSFRDRGSPLHF. Written as DNA, the CDR3 is TGTGCCAGCAGCTTCCGGGACAGGGGATCACCCCTCCACTTT.

This clonotype has just a few counts. This chain uses TRBV20-1 with TRBJ2-3; maybe TRBD2 (5 bases). Trimming removed 0 bases at V and 14 bases at J, with 18 bases between. This CDR3 spans 13 amino acids. CDR1 and CDR2 (germline): DFQATT, SNEGSKA (reference sequence). CDR3: CSARDTGVPSGYF. The CDR3 region has the DNA TGCAGTGCTAGAGATACCGGGGTCCCCTCAGGGTATTTT.

This clonotype was detected ten times or more. This chain joins TRBV6-5 and TRBJ1-4, with D unresolved. Germline-derived CDR1 and CDR2 are MNHEY and SVGAGI. The CDR3 sequence is 16 residues long. Trimming removed 0 bases from V and 5 bases from J, with 13 bases in between. The CDR3 region has the DNA TGTGCCAGCAGTTACTCGTGGGCACAGCGAAATGAAAAACTGTTTTTT. Translating gives CASSYSWAQRNEKLFF.

This clonotype is categorized as medium-sized (0.01 to 0.1%). The chain couples TRBV29-1 to TRBJ2-5; D is ambiguous. The germline V and J ends were trimmed by 6 bases and 4 bases, with 9 bases remaining between them. Germline CDR1 SQVTM, CDR2 ANQGSEA. The CDR3 sequence is 11 residues long. The DNA of the CDR3 is TGCAGCGTCGCGAGCGCAGAGACCCAGTACTTC. This gives the protein CSVASAETQYF. Complete variable domain (other parts from reference TRBV29-1 and TRBJ2-5): SAVISQKPSRDICQRGTSLTIQCQVDSQVTMMFWYRQQPGQSLTLIATANQGSEATYESGFVIDKFPISRPNLTFSTLTVSNMSPEDSSIYLCSVASAETQYFGPGTRLLVL.

By share, this clonotype counts as medium-sized. Here the CDR3 DNA reads TGTGCCAGCAGTGCAAGACAGGGAACTAATGAAAAACTGTTTTTT. Protein product: CASSARQGTNEKLFF. The chain links TRBV28 to TRBJ1-4; TRBD1 matches 7 bases. The CDR3 extends over 15 amino acids. Germline assignment: CDR1 MDHEN and CDR2 SYDVKM. Trimming cost V 5 bases and J 1 base; bases outside gene matches: 4.

This sequence joins TRBV6-6 and TRBJ2-2; 8 bases are shared with TRBD2. Germline CDR1 is MNHNY and CDR2 is SVGAGI (reference sequence). The V gene end was trimmed by 4 bases and the J gene end by 0 bases; junction bases not matched to a gene: 1. The CDR3 length is 15 residues. CDR3 DNA sequence: TGTGCCAGCAGTTCTAGCGGGCCGAACACCGGGGAGCTGTTTTTT. As protein: CASSSSGPNTGELFF.

This clonotype is judged medium-sized. The chain employs TRBV28 and TRBJ2-4; TRBD1 matches 11 bases. This CDR3 is 17 amino acids long. Per the germline V gene, CDR1 is MDHEN and CDR2 is SYDVKM. After removal of 4 bases from V and 8 bases from J, the junction contained 13 bases not matched to a gene. The CDR3 nucleotides are TGTGCCAGCAGTTCCCCTAACCCGGGACAGGGGGAAGACATTCAGTACTTC. It yields the protein CASSSPNPGQGEDIQYF.

This clonotype appeared many times. The chain recombines TRBV3-2 with TRBJ2-5; TRBD2 is the table's D call, not checked against the DNA. TRBV3-2 is designated a pseudogene. The CDR3 totals 15 residues. CDR3: CASSLDVIRAETQYF. The CDR3 DNA reads TGTGCCAGCAGCCTCGACGTGATCAGGGCCGAGACCCAGTACTTC.

By its share, this clonotype is medium-sized. In nucleotides, the CDR3 is TGTGCCAGCAGTCCCCAGCTAATCCTTGACGCAGAGAGTGGTGTAGGCCAGCCCCAGCATTTT. It encodes CASSPQLILDAESGVGQPQHF. The rearrangement joins TRBV27 to TRBJ1-5; the D is unclear. The CDR3 sequence is 21 residues long. The germline V gene encodes CDR1 MNHEY and CDR2 SMNVEV (reference sequence). The V end lost 5 bases, the J end lost 7 bases, and 36 bases lay between the germline ends.

Judged by abundance, this clonotype is medium-sized. This chain connects TRBV9 to TRBJ2-7, with D unclear. Per germline, CDR1 SGDLS and CDR2 YYNGEE. The CDR3 has 13 amino acids. V lost 0 bases and J lost 9, with 13 bases in between. The CDR3 DNA sequence: TGTGCCAGCAGCGTAGGAGCAGATTCTCGGCAGTACTTC. Amino acids: CASSVGADSRQYF. The variable domain in full, with the rest retrieved from reference TRBV9 and TRBJ2-7, is DSGVTQTPKHLITATGQRVTLRCSPRSGDLSVYWYQQSLDQGLQFLIQYYNGEERAKGNILERFSAQQFPDLHSELNLSSLELGDSALYFCASSVGADSRQYFGPGTRLTVT.

This clonotype is classed as large. The chain recombines TRBV27 with TRBJ2-1; weak D call: TRBD2 (5 bases). Germline V gives CDR1 MNHEY, CDR2 SMNVEV (reference sequence). V lost 6 bases and J lost 6, with 9 bases in between. CDR3 length: 12 amino acids. CDR3: CASRLGSNEQFF. For the CDR3, the DNA is TGTGCCAGCAGACTAGGGTCCAATGAGCAGTTCTTC.